A selection of T cell receptor beta chains follows, all from one sample in a study of blood T cell repertoires in COVID-19. This table comes from immunoSEQ multiplex PCR, and its TCRdb copy is limited to in-frame clones, with some not included. The sample consists of some 250,000 clones, over 70% of them appearing once. Sequencing was performed on peripheral blood. The receptors were sampled from a woman aged 80 or over with acute or convalescent COVID-19. Both conserved end residues are part of each CDR3. The D gene is left open where the match is weak. Rows may omit the clone size; those that give it use once, few, many or a size class.

size: -; J: TRBJ1-1; V: TRBV10-1; D: TRBD1; CDR3: CASSLQGVDTEAFF; DNA: TGCGCCAGCAGTTTACAGGGGGTAGACACTGAAGCTTTCTTT
size: few; J: TRBJ2-7; V: TRBV5-4; D: TRBD2; CDR3: CASSLGGVAGSYEQYF; DNA: TGTGCCAGCAGCTTGGGGGGGGTAGCGGGAAGCTACGAGCAGTACTTC
size: -; J: TRBJ2-1; V: TRBV7-2; D: -; CDR3: CASSPGVAYNEQFF; DNA: TGTGCCAGCAGCCCGGGGGTTGCCTACAATGAGCAGTTCTTC
size: -; J: TRBJ2-7; V: TRBV2; D: TRBD2; CDR3: CASSGLAGMLGEQYF; DNA: TGTGCCAGTTCGGGACTAGCGGGAATGTTGGGGGAGCAGTACTTC
size: -; J: TRBJ2-3; V: TRBV6-6; D: TRBD2; CDR3: CASSHGRGAGVSDTQYF; DNA: TGTGCCAGCAGTCATGGCCGGGGAGCGGGAGTTTCCGATACGCAGTATTTT
size: once; J: TRBJ1-1; V: TRBV21-1; D: -; CDR3: CASSKVSQAFF; DNA: TGTGCCAGCAGCAAAGTATCCCAAGCTTTCTTT
size: -; J: TRBJ2-1; V: TRBV11-2; D: -; CDR3: CASSLDRRAGEQFF; DNA: TGTGCCAGCAGCTTAGATCGACGGGCGGGCGAGCAGTTCTTC
size: -; J: TRBJ2-1; V: TRBV2; D: -; CDR3: CASSESWVRSYEQFF; DNA: TGTGCCAGCAGTGAAAGTTGGGTTCGGAGTTATGAGCAGTTCTTC
size: -; J: TRBJ2-1; V: TRBV19; D: TRBD1; CDR3: CASSVTGGAEQFF; DNA: TGTGCCAGTAGTGTGACAGGGGGTGCTGAGCAGTTCTTC
size: few; J: TRBJ1-2; V: TRBV6-5; D: TRBD1; CDR3: CASSQRQGGYNGYTF; DNA: TGTGCCAGCAGTCAGCGACAGGGCGGGTACAATGGCTACACCTTC
size: -; J: TRBJ2-7; V: TRBV6-6; D: TRBD1; CDR3: CASSGTGQNDEQYF; DNA: TGTGCCAGCAGCGGGACAGGGCAAAACGACGAGCAGTACTTC
size: -; J: TRBJ1-5; V: TRBV5-1; D: TRBD1; CDR3: CASSPGTGARNQPQHF; DNA: TGCGCCAGCAGCCCCGGGACAGGGGCGCGCAATCAGCCCCAGCATTTT
size: -; J: TRBJ2-7; V: TRBV25-1; D: -; CDR3: CASSQTGGSVEQYF; DNA: TGTGCCAGCAGTCAGACAGGCGGTTCGGTCGAGCAGTACTTC
size: -; J: TRBJ2-1; V: TRBV29-1; D: -; CDR3: CSVEARGHRFF; DNA: TGCAGCGTTGAAGCTAGGGGTCATCGGTTCTTC
size: -; J: TRBJ1-5; V: TRBV7-8; D: -; CDR3: CASSLRQINQPQHF; DNA: TGTGCCAGCAGCCTGAGACAGATTAATCAGCCCCAGCATTTT
size: -; J: TRBJ2-4; V: TRBV30; D: -; CDR3: CAWSAGLANIQYF; DNA: TGTGCCTGGAGTGCAGGGTTGGCAAACATTCAGTACTTC
size: few; J: TRBJ1-2; V: TRBV7-2; D: -; CDR3: CASSFQMLSSYGYTF; DNA: TGTGCCAGCAGCTTCCAAATGCTATCTTCCTATGGCTACACCTTC
size: many; J: TRBJ1-2; V: TRBV27; D: TRBD1; CDR3: CASSPGQGASGYTF; DNA: TGTGCCAGCAGTCCCGGACAGGGGGCGTCAGGCTACACCTTC
size: -; J: TRBJ2-2; V: TRBV25-1; D: TRBD1; CDR3: CASSAGQVNTGELFF; DNA: TGTGCCAGCAGTGCCGGACAGGTGAACACCGGGGAGCTGTTTTTT
size: -; J: TRBJ2-1; V: TRBV5-1; D: -; CDR3: CASSLSLAGVSYNEQFF; DNA: TGCGCCAGCAGCCTGTCCCTAGCAGGGGTGTCCTACAATGAGCAGTTCTTC
size: -; J: TRBJ1-6; V: TRBV5-1; D: TRBD1; CDR3: CASSLKGQGGSPLHF; DNA: TGCGCCAGCAGCTTGAAGGGACAGGGTGGTTCACCCCTCCACTTT
size: -; J: TRBJ2-7; V: TRBV15; D: TRBD1; CDR3: CATSRGTGIYEQYF; DNA: TGTGCCACCAGCAGGGGGACAGGGATCTACGAGCAGTACTTC
size: -; J: TRBJ1-6; V: TRBV13; D: -; CDR3: CASSLGDRASPLHF; DNA: TGTGCCAGCAGCTTAGGGGACAGAGCTTCACCCCTCCACTTT
size: once; J: TRBJ1-5; V: TRBV18; D: -; CDR3: CASSPDWDIGQPQHF; DNA: TGTGCCAGCTCACCAGACTGGGACATCGGGCAGCCCCAGCATTTT
size: -; J: TRBJ1-2; V: TRBV6-5; D: TRBD1; CDR3: CASNGRTGRYGYTF; DNA: TGTGCCAGCAACGGTCGGACAGGACGCTATGGCTACACCTTC
size: once; J: TRBJ2-7; V: TRBV19; D: -; CDR3: CASSATGSEQYF; DNA: TGTGCCAGTAGTGCTACAGGGAGCGAGCAGTACTTC
size: once; J: TRBJ2-7; V: TRBV19; D: TRBD2; CDR3: CASSIPGLGGYEQYF; DNA: TGTGCCAGTAGTATACCGGGACTAGGGGGCTACGAGCAGTACTTC
size: once; J: TRBJ1-6; V: TRBV3-1/TRBV3-2; D: -; CDR3: CASSQEGEGRARWALSPLHF; DNA: TGTGCCAGCAGCCAAGAGGGGGAGGGGAGGGCTCGGTGGGCGCTGTCACCCCTCCACTTT
size: -; J: TRBJ1-1; V: TRBV4-2; D: -; CDR3: CASSQAQGVGTEAFF; DNA: TGTGCCAGCAGCCAAGCACAGGGAGTTGGCACTGAAGCTTTCTTT
size: -; J: TRBJ2-7; V: TRBV7-2; D: TRBD1; CDR3: CASSLDRVSYEQYF; DNA: TGTGCCAGCAGCTTGGACAGGGTCTCCTACGAGCAGTACTTC
size: -; J: TRBJ2-1; V: TRBV5-1; D: TRBD1; CDR3: CASSSQGYNEQFF; DNA: TGCGCCAGCAGCTCACAGGGGTACAATGAGCAGTTCTTC
size: -; J: TRBJ1-4; V: TRBV19; D: -; CDR3: CASSTSNVEGKLFF; DNA: TGTGCCAGTAGTACCTCGAATGTTGAGGGAAAACTGTTTTTT
size: -; J: TRBJ1-1; V: TRBV14; D: -; CDR3: CASSQARGRNTEAFF; DNA: TGTGCCAGCAGCCAAGCCCGGGGGAGGAACACTGAAGCTTTCTTT
size: -; J: TRBJ1-6; V: TRBV2; D: TRBD1; CDR3: CASLRSGGNNSPLHF; DNA: TGTGCCAGCTTACGGTCAGGGGGGAATAATTCACCCCTCCACTTT
size: -; J: TRBJ1-2; V: TRBV19; D: -; CDR3: CASSHGEYGYTF; DNA: TGTGCCAGTAGCCATGGGGAGTATGGCTACACCTTC
size: once; J: TRBJ2-6; V: TRBV7-9; D: -; CDR3: CASSLLTGASGANVLTF; DNA: TGTGCCAGCAGCTTACTTACAGGCGCCTCTGGGGCCAACGTCCTGACTTTC
size: -; J: TRBJ2-6; V: TRBV30; D: TRBD1; CDR3: CAWSVGAGGLSGANVLTF; DNA: TGTGCCTGGAGTGTAGGGGCAGGGGGCCTATCTGGGGCCAACGTCCTGACTTTC
size: -; J: TRBJ1-1; V: TRBV2; D: -; CDR3: CASTGQLNTEAFF; DNA: TGTGCCAGCACTGGACAATTGAACACTGAAGCTTTCTTT
size: -; J: TRBJ1-6; V: TRBV5-1; D: -; CDR3: CASSYSPSSYNSPLHF; DNA: TGCGCCAGCAGCTACTCACCGAGCTCCTATAATTCACCCCTCCACTTT
size: few; J: TRBJ2-3; V: TRBV2; D: -; CDR3: CASSEYGGYTSTDTQYF; DNA: TGTGCCAGCAGTGAATATGGGGGCTACACGAGCACAGATACGCAGTATTTT
size: -; J: TRBJ2-3; V: TRBV5-4; D: TRBD2; CDR3: CASSLEVAGGTDTQYF; DNA: TGTGCCAGCAGCTTGGAAGTAGCGGGAGGCACAGATACGCAGTATTTT
size: -; J: TRBJ2-1; V: TRBV19; D: -; CDR3: CASSAGQAGWDEQFF; DNA: TGTGCCAGTAGTGCCGGGCAAGCAGGGTGGGATGAGCAGTTCTTC
size: few; J: TRBJ1-2; V: TRBV7-9; D: -; CDR3: CASSLVSSSGYTF; DNA: TGTGCCAGCAGCTTAGTTTCCTCCAGTGGCTACACCTTC
size: -; J: TRBJ2-2; V: TRBV4-1; D: TRBD2; CDR3: CASRGRDTGELFF; DNA: TGCGCCAGCCGGGGGAGGGACACCGGGGAGCTGTTTTTT
size: -; J: TRBJ2-7; V: TRBV30; D: TRBD2; CDR3: CAWTQGGAKYF; DNA: TGTGCCTGGACCCAGGGAGGGGCGAAGTACTTC
size: -; J: TRBJ1-2; V: TRBV27; D: TRBD1; CDR3: CASRQLRGRDGYTF; DNA: TGTGCCAGCAGGCAACTGAGGGGGCGAGATGGCTACACCTTC
size: once; J: TRBJ2-7; V: TRBV3-1/TRBV3-2; D: TRBD1; CDR3: CASSSQSGQGSEQYF; DNA: TGTGCCAGCAGCTCACAATCGGGACAGGGGAGCGAGCAGTACTTC
size: few; J: TRBJ2-3; V: TRBV15; D: TRBD2; CDR3: CATSKGSGRSVGPTDTQYF; DNA: TGTGCCACCAGCAAGGGGAGCGGGAGGAGTGTGGGACCCACAGATACGCAGTATTTT
size: -; J: TRBJ1-5; V: TRBV7-2; D: -; CDR3: CASSLGDSPQHF; DNA: TGTGCCAGCAGCTTAGGTGACAGTCCCCAGCATTTT
size: -; J: TRBJ2-3; V: TRBV3-1/TRBV3-2; D: TRBD2; CDR3: CASSQQAGGRDTQYF; DNA: TGTGCCAGCAGCCAGCAAGCGGGAGGAAGGGATACGCAGTATTTT
size: -; J: TRBJ2-1; V: TRBV3-1/TRBV3-2; D: TRBD2; CDR3: CASSPWTSGRNEQFF; DNA: TGTGCCAGCAGCCCCTGGACTAGCGGGAGGAATGAGCAGTTCTTC
size: -; J: TRBJ1-4; V: TRBV19; D: -; CDR3: CASSPPGLANEKLFF; DNA: TGTGCCAGTAGTCCCCCAGGGCTGGCTAATGAAAAACTGTTTTTT
size: -; J: TRBJ2-1; V: TRBV5-1; D: TRBD2; CDR3: CASSRVGLAASNEQFF; DNA: TGCGCCAGCAGCAGGGTCGGGCTAGCGGCCTCGAATGAGCAGTTCTTC
size: -; J: TRBJ1-3; V: TRBV18; D: -; CDR3: CASSPRTAGAGNTIYF; DNA: TGTGCCAGCTCACCAAGAACCGCTGGAGCTGGAAACACCATATATTTT
size: -; J: TRBJ1-1; V: TRBV5-4; D: -; CDR3: CASSRGTGNTEAFF; DNA: TGTGCCAGCAGCCGTGGAACAGGGAACACTGAAGCTTTCTTT